Listed here are 29 T cell receptor beta chains from one sample, sequenced in a study of neurological immune-mediated disorders. TCRdb used MiXCR to reprocess the 5' RACE reads, holding one entry per CDR3 protein. The table shows tens of thousands of distinct CDR3 sequences, with around 4.5% occurring only once. Regarding time point: longitudinal time-point 3. What was sequenced was PBMCs. Receptors were obtained from a woman aged 60 to 75 with multiple sclerosis.

Turning to this clonotype: A much larger clone differs by one base, so this may be a read error. This chain uses TRBV21-1 with TRBJ1-5; the table gives TRBD1 as D, unverified against the DNA. TRBV21-1 is termed a pseudogene. This CDR3 is 8 amino acids long. The CDR3 is CVSTDGNF. The CDR3 bases are TGTGTCAGCACCGACGGGAATTTT.

This clonotype was seen repeatedly, ten times or more. The chain employs TRBV6-1 and TRBJ1-1; weak D call: TRBD1 (6 bases). Trimming cost V 2 bases and J 0 bases, with 13 bases left between them. Germline V gene lookup returns CDR1 MNHNS and CDR2 SASEGT. CDR3 length: 16 amino acids. Here the CDR3 reads CASSESSTGLNTEAFF. The DNA for the CDR3 is TGTGCCAGCAGTGAATCGTCCACAGGGTTGAACACTGAAGCTTTCTTT.

This clonotype has at least ten counts. J is TRBJ1-2 and V is TRBV29-1; unclear D gene. Germline V CDR1 and CDR2: SQVTM, ANQGSEA. The CDR3 length is 13 residues. The ends were cut back, 3 bases at V and 0 bases at J, with 8 bases in the middle. The CDR3, as DNA: TGCAGCGTTGATGGAGGTACTAACTATGGCTACACCTTC. Translating gives CSVDGGTNYGYTF.

This clonotype was seen ten or more times. This sequence joins TRBV20-1 and TRBJ2-7; perhaps TRBD1 as D (5 bases). The germline V and J ends were trimmed by 2 bases and 0 bases, with 11 bases remaining between them. This CDR3 contains 14 residues. CDR1 and CDR2 from the germline V gene are DFQATT and SNEGSKA (reference sequence). The CDR3 region has the DNA TGCAGTGCTAGAAGGGCAGGGATCTCCTACGAGCAGTACTTC. Translation: CSARRAGISYEQYF.

This clonotype appeared many times. The chain is built from TRBV6-6 and TRBJ2-7; 8 nucleotides agree with TRBD1. The CDR3 runs to 16 residues. Trimming cost V 6 bases and J 3 bases; bases outside gene matches: 13. Germline V CDR1 and CDR2: MNHNY, SVGAGI (reference sequence). CDR3 amino acids: CASSSDGQGDFYEQYF. The CDR3 DNA reads as TGTGCCAGCAGCTCCGATGGACAGGGCGACTTCTACGAGCAGTACTTC.

Many counts were recorded for this clonotype. The chain joins TRBV3-1 to TRBJ2-7, with D possibly matching TRBD1 (5 bases). Trimming removed 4 bases from V and 2 bases from J, with 9 bases in between. This CDR3 has 13 amino acids. Germline loops: CDR1 LGHDT, CDR2 YNNKEL (reference sequence). CDR3 residues: CASSRAGTYEQYF. The DNA for the CDR3 is TGTGCCAGCAGCCGAGCAGGGACCTACGAGCAGTACTTC.

Regarding this clonotype: The junction departs from the called germline gene at one end, perhaps through a read error. The chain recombines TRBV6-5 with TRBJ2-7, with D unclear. The CDR3 contains 11 residues. Germline V gene data show CDR1 as MNHEY and CDR2 as SVGAGI. CDR3 sequence: CVSSYSYEQYF. The DNA for the CDR3 is TGTGTCAGCAGTTACTCCTACGAGCAGTACTTC.

At least ten counts were recorded for this clonotype. This chain connects TRBV28 to TRBJ2-1, with 9 bases fitting TRBD1. CDR1 is MDHEN, CDR2 SYDVKM, per germline. Trimming took 3 bases from V and 5 from J; bases not matched to a gene: 8. There are 16 residues in the CDR3. The CDR3 reads CASSFGWDRADNEQFF. The CDR3 region has the DNA TGTGCCAGCAGTTTCGGGTGGGACAGGGCCGACAATGAGCAGTTCTTC. The full variable domain, its missing parts supplied by reference TRBV28 and TRBJ2-1, is DVKVTQSSRYLVKRTGEKVFLECVQDMDHENMFWYRQDPGLGLRLIYFSYDVKMKEKGDIPEGYSVSREKKERFSLILESASTNQTSMYLCASSFGWDRADNEQFFGPGTRLTVL.

This clonotype was observed at least ten times. The gene calls are TRBV4-1 and TRBJ2-3; D might be TRBD2 (7 bases). This CDR3 contains 16 residues. V lost 0 bases and J lost 5, with 15 bases in between. CDR1 MGHRA and CDR2 YSYEKL come from the germline V gene. CDR3 DNA: TGCGCCAGCAGCCAAGAGTTTCCGGGGGGCGGAGATACGCAGTATTTT. It codes for CASSQEFPGGGDTQYF.

The table lists this clonotype with many counts. V is TRBV10-3 and J is TRBJ2-6; unclear D gene. CDR3 size: 14 residues. Germline V gives CDR1 ENHRY, CDR2 SYGVKD. The germline V and J ends were trimmed by 4 bases and 0 bases, with 4 bases remaining between them. The CDR3 DNA reads as TGTGCCATCAGTGTCGGCTCTGGGGCCAACGTCCTGACTTTC. Translating it yields CAISVGSGANVLTF.

Points on this clonotype: One end of the junction varies from germline; a read error may be responsible. The V and J genes are TRBV6-6 and TRBJ2-2; D not certain. This CDR3 region has 14 residues. Germline V gene lookup returns CDR1 MNHNY and CDR2 SVGAGI (reference sequence). CDR3 in DNA: TGTGCCAGCAGTACTAAACTTCACACCGGTGAGCTGTTTTTT. Protein product: CASSTKLHTGELFF.

Many counts were recorded for this clonotype. This rearrangement joins TRBV20-1 to TRBJ2-3; 8 bases are a match to TRBD1. The CDR3 sequence is 15 residues long. Germline V gene data show CDR1 as DFQATT and CDR2 as SNEGSKA (reference sequence). Trimming took 4 bases from V and 3 from J; bases not matched to a gene: 9. CDR3 nucleotides: TGCAGTGCTACCTCCGGACAGGGAGGAACAGATACGCAGTATTTT. This encodes CSATSGQGGTDTQYF.

The CDR3 DNA sequence: TGTGCCAGCAGTTACTCGCCTGTCAGTGAAGCTTTCTTT. Translating gives CASSYSPVSEAFF. The chain joins TRBV6-5 to TRBJ1-1, with no clear D. V lost 0 bases and J 7 bases, leaving 9 bases between the germline ends. The CDR3 contains 13 residues. The germline gives CDR1 MNHEY, CDR2 SVGAGI.

Sample share makes this clonotype medium-sized (0.01 to 0.1%). The V call is TRBV20-1, the J call TRBJ2-2, with 7 bases identical to TRBD1. V trimming: 0 bases; J trimming: 1 base; junction bases outside the gene matches: 5. Germline V gene sequence: CDR1 DFQATT, CDR2 SNEGSKA (reference sequence). CDR3 length: 16 amino acids. CDR3 DNA sequence: TGCAGTGCTAGAGAGGGGCGACAGGGGAACACCGGGGAGCTGTTTTTT. Protein product: CSAREGRQGNTGELFF.

The sample holds many counts of this clonotype. The rearrangement joins TRBV15 to TRBJ1-6; no clear D. The V end was cut by 5 bases, the J end by 3 bases, with 11 bases between. CDR1 LNHNV and CDR2 YYDKDF come from the germline V gene (reference sequence). The CDR3 has 15 residues. The CDR3 DNA follows: TGTGCCACCAGCGATCGCGCTAACTATAATTCACCCCTCCACTTT. Protein sequence: CATSDRANYNSPLHF.

Ten or more counts support this clonotype. CDR3 sequence (DNA): TGTGCCAGCAGAGGCCGTTGGGGCACAGATACGCAGTATTTT. It translates to CASRGRWGTDTQYF. The chain has TRBV2 and TRBJ2-3; D is uncertain. The CDR3 sequence is 14 residues long. Trimming shortened V by 6 bases and J by 1 base, and 11 bases separated the two germline ends. From germline, CDR1 is SNHLY and CDR2 FYNNEI.

This clonotype was counted at least ten times. The CDR3, as DNA: TGTGCCAGCAGTTTTCCAGGGACGTTGAACGAGCAGTACTTC. Protein: CASSFPGTLNEQYF. The chain couples TRBV27 to TRBJ2-7, with D perhaps assigned TRBD1 or TRBD2 (5 bases each). The V gene's germline CDR1 is MNHEY and CDR2 SMNVEV (reference sequence). The CDR3 runs 14 residues. Trimming shortened V by 3 bases and J by 5 bases, and 14 bases separated the two germline ends.

At least ten counts were recorded for this clonotype. The chain links TRBV7-2 to TRBJ1-2, with 7 positions matching TRBD1. Germline loops: CDR1 SGHTA, CDR2 FQGNSA. The V gene end was trimmed by 5 bases and the J gene end by 4 bases; junction bases not matched to a gene: 4. This CDR3 comprises 13 residues. The CDR3 spells CASSPGQLYGYTF. CDR3 nucleotides: TGTGCCAGCAGCCCGGGACAGCTCTATGGCTACACCTTC.

This clonotype was recorded many times. The gene calls are TRBV20-1 and TRBJ1-3, with D unresolved. The germline gives CDR1 DFQATT, CDR2 SNEGSKA (reference sequence). CDR3 length: 17 amino acids. Trimming stripped 0 bases from V and 0 bases from J, with 15 bases between. CDR3 residues: CSARETRAQYSGNTIYF. The DNA of the CDR3 is TGCAGTGCTAGAGAGACGCGGGCACAATACTCTGGAAACACCATATATTTT.

In this sample, this clonotype turned up many times. The chain carries TRBV5-1 and TRBJ2-2; 8 positions agree with TRBD2. Germline V gene data show CDR1 as SGHRS and CDR2 as YFSETQ. CDR3 size: 17 residues. After removal of 4 bases from V and 3 bases from J, the junction contained 11 bases not matched to a gene. The CDR3 loop reads CASSATPLAADTGELFF. In nucleotides, the CDR3 is TGCGCCAGCAGCGCGACCCCACTAGCGGCGGACACCGGGGAGCTGTTTTTT.

Many counts were recorded for this clonotype. The gene calls are TRBV20-1 and TRBJ2-5; 11 bases line up with TRBD2. V lost 3 bases to trimming and J lost 3 bases; unmatched junction nucleotides: 3. The CDR3 is 14 residues long. CDR1 and CDR2 from the germline V gene are DFQATT and SNEGSKA (reference sequence). The CDR3 DNA follows: TGCAGTGCTAGGGGACTAGCGGTAGAAGAGACCCAGTACTTC. Protein sequence: CSARGLAVEETQYF.

This clonotype was detected ten times or more. The genes are TRBV25-1 and TRBJ1-4, with a tentative D call TRBD1 (5 bases). Per germline, CDR1 MGHDK and CDR2 SYGVNS. This CDR3 region has 16 residues. Trimming stripped 2 bases from V and 4 bases from J, with 14 bases between. The CDR3 DNA reads as TGTGCCAGCAGTGAAAAAGCCGGGACGATTAATGAAAAACTGTTTTTT. Translation: CASSEKAGTINEKLFF.

This clonotype has ten or more counts. CDR3 in amino acids: CASSSRQNNQPQHF. The CDR3 nucleotides are TGTGCCAGCAGCTCGCGACAGAACAATCAGCCCCAGCATTTT. The chain couples TRBV5-6 to TRBJ1-5; TRBD1 is a possible D gene (5 bases). Germline V gives CDR1 SGHDT, CDR2 YYEEEE. Trimming left V 3 bases short and J 3 bases short, with 10 bases between. The CDR3 totals 14 residues.

This clonotype showed up many times. The V call is TRBV14, the J call TRBJ2-7; D is possibly TRBD1 (6 bases). CDR3 length: 12 residues. Germline V lookup: CDR1 SGHDN, CDR2 FVKESK. Trimming shortened V by 1 base and J by 13 bases, and 14 bases separated the two germline ends. CDR3 amino acids: CASSQATGPFYF. The CDR3 nucleotides are TGTGCCAGCAGCCAAGCGACAGGTCCGTTCTACTTC.

This clonotype was picked up many times. As DNA, the CDR3 is TGCGCCAGCAGCCAAGTCGCGTTAGTAGGCAATCAGCCCCAGCATTTT. This translates into CASSQVALVGNQPQHF. V gene TRBV4-1 combines with J gene TRBJ1-5; the D is unclear. CDR3 size: 16 residues. With 1 base removed from V and 2 bases from J, the gap between germline ends came to 12 bases. The germline V gene encodes CDR1 MGHRA and CDR2 YSYEKL.

This clonotype was seen at least ten times. The chain carries TRBV11-1 and TRBJ1-1, with D possibly matching TRBD1 (6 bases). The V end lost 2 bases, the J end lost 1 base, and 8 bases lay between the germline ends. Germline CDR1 is SGHAT and CDR2 is FQDESV (reference sequence). The CDR3 has 14 residues. The CDR3 DNA is TGTGCCAGCAGCTTACTACAGGGGAACACTGAAGCTTTCTTT. Translation: CASSLLQGNTEAFF.

Ten or more counts support this clonotype. The chain joins TRBV11-2 to TRBJ2-7, with D hard to call. Trimming took off 1 base at V and 7 bases at J, with 8 bases between the two ends. Germline V gene lookup returns CDR1 SGHAT and CDR2 FQNNGV. This CDR3 has 12 amino acids. The CDR3 here is CASSLAVREQYF. For the CDR3, the DNA is TGTGCCAGCAGCTTAGCGGTACGGGAGCAGTACTTC.

This clonotype was seen ten or more times. The gene calls are TRBV5-6 and TRBJ2-2; D is ambiguous. The CDR3 loop spans 16 amino acids. CDR1 SGHDT and CDR2 YYEEEE come from the germline V gene. Trimming cost V 1 base and J 5 bases, with 15 bases left between them. The CDR3 sequence: CASSLPPGRRTGELFF. The CDR3, as DNA: TGTGCCAGCAGCTTGCCCCCGGGCCGTCGAACCGGGGAGCTGTTTTTT. Looking up the rest from reference TRBV5-6 and TRBJ2-2 gives the full variable domain: DAGVTQSPTHLIKTRGQQVTLRCSPKSGHDTVSWYQQALGQGPQFIFQYYEEEERQRGNFPDRFSGHQFPNYSSELNVNALLLGDSALYLCASSLPPGRRTGELFFGEGSRLTVL.

This clonotype was seen repeatedly, ten times or more. The chain combines TRBV3-1 with TRBJ1-1; D ambiguous. Between the trimmed V and J ends, which lost 4 bases and 1 base, there was a span of 16 bases. The germline V gene has CDR1 LGHDT and CDR2 YNNKEL (reference sequence). This CDR3 is 16 amino acids long. As DNA, the CDR3 is TGTGCCAGCAGCCCATGGACCCAAAAAGGGAACACTGAAGCTTTCTTT. It yields the protein CASSPWTQKGNTEAFF.